Below, one T cell receptor beta chain is given with its context. What it binds is unknown. This sample was included in a study of shared clonotypes between healthy human individuals. Study-level findings and limits: Naive subsets generally exceeded memory subsets in estimated richness. Lower generation probabilities were found for non-shared clonotypes than for those shared by all four donors.

Measured with immunoSEQ multiplex PCR; TCRdb has only the in-frame clones, and not every one. Of about 1 million clones in the sample, around 74% were seen once. Trimming removed 3 bases from V and 4 bases from J; junction bases left unmatched: 6. Looked up from germline, CDR1 is GTSNPN and CDR2 is SVGIG (reference sequence). The CDR3 spans 14 residues. V gene TRBV30 combines with J gene TRBJ2-5, with TRBD1 matching over 9 bases. This clonotype was sampled from a young man in good health. Source material: memory CD4+ T cells sorted from blood. Subset indicated: CD45RA-negative fraction. CDR3 sequence: CAWRGDRASETQYF. For the CDR3, the DNA is TGTGCCTGGAGGGGGGACAGGGCTTCAGAGACCCAGTACTTC. Full variable domain (outside the CDR3, taken from reference TRBV30 and TRBJ2-5): SQTIHQWPATLVQPVGSPLSLECTVEGTSNPNLYWYRQAAGRGLQLLFYSVGIGQISSEVPQNLSASRPQDRQFILSSKKLLLSDSGFYLCAWRGDRASETQYFGPGTRLLVL.